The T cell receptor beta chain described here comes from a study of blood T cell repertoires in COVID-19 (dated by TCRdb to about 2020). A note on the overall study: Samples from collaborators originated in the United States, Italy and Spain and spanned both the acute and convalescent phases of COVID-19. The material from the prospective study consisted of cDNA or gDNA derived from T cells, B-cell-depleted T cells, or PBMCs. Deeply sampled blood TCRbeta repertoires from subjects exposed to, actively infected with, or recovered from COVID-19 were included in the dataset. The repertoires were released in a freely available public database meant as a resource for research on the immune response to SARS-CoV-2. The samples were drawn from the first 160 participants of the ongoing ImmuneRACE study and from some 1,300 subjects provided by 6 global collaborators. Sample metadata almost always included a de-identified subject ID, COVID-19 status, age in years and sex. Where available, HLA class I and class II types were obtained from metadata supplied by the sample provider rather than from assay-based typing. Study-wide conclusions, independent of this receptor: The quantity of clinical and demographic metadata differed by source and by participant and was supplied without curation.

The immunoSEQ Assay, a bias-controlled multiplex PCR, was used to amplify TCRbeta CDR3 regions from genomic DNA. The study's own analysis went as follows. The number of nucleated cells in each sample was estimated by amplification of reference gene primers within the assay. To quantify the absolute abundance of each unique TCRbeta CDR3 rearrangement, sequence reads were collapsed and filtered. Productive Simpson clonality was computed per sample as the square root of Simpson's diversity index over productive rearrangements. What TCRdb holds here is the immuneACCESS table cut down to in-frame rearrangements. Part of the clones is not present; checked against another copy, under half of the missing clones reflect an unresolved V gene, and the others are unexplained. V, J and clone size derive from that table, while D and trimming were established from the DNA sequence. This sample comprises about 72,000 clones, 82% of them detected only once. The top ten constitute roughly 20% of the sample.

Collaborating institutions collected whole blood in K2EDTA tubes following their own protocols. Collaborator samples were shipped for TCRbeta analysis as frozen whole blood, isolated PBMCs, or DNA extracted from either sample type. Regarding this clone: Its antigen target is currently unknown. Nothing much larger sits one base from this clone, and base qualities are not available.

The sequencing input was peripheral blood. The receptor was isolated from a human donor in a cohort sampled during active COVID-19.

The sequence in DNA is TGTGCCAGCAGCTCACAGGGGGCTGTGGCCGGGGAGCTGTTTTTT. This translates into CASSSQGAVAGELFF. Recombination joined TRBV11-1 with TRBJ2-2, with 9 bases matching TRBD1. From cysteine to phenylalanine, the CDR3 is 15 amino acids long. Here the CDR3 DNA is all that survives: 45 bases in frame from base 1. From V the trimming removes 4 bases and from J it removes 6 bases, while the gene matches leave 6 bases of the junction unaccounted for. CDR1 and CDR2 are read off the germline V gene (reference sequence) as SGHAT and FQDESV.